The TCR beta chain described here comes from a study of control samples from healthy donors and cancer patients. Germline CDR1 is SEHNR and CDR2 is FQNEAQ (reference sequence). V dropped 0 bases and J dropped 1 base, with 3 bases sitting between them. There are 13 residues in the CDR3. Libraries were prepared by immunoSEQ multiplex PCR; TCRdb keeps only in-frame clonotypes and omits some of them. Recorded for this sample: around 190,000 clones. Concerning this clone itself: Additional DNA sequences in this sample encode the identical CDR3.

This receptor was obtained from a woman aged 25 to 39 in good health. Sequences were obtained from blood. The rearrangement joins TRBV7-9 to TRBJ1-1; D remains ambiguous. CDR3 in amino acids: CASSLAQNTEAFF. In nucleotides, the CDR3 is TGTGCCAGCAGCTTAGCCCAGAACACTGAAGCTTTCTTT.